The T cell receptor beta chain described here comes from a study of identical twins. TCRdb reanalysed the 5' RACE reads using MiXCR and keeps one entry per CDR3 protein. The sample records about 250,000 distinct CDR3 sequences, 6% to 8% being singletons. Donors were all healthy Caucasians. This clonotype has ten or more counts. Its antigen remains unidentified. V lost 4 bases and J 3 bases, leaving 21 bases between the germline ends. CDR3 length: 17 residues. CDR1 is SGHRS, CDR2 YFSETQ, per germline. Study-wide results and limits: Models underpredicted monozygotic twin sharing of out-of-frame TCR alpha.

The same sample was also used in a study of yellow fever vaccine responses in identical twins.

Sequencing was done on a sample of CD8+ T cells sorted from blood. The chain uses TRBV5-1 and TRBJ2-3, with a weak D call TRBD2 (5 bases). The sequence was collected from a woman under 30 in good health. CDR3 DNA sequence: TGCGCCAGCAGCCCCAGACTAATCCTCGGCGGTACAGATACGCAGTATTTT. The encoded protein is CASSPRLILGGTDTQYF.